This T cell receptor beta chain was sequenced during a study of T cells expressing NK-cell markers. TCRdb re-called the 5' RACE reads; every CDR3 protein appears as one record, without DNA. In all, the sample yields roughly 430,000 distinct CDR3 sequences. The CDR3 runs to 15 residues. This chain connects TRBV12-3 or TRBV12-4 to TRBJ2-1; the TCRdb D gene call, TRBD1, has no DNA to confirm it. The receptor comes from a woman between 18 and 75 years old in good health. The source material was blood T cells: a sorted CD56 or NKG2C T cell subset, CD4+ or CD8+ T cells, or bulk PBMC T cells (not recorded which). The CDR3 reads CASSLDRGGYNEQFF.